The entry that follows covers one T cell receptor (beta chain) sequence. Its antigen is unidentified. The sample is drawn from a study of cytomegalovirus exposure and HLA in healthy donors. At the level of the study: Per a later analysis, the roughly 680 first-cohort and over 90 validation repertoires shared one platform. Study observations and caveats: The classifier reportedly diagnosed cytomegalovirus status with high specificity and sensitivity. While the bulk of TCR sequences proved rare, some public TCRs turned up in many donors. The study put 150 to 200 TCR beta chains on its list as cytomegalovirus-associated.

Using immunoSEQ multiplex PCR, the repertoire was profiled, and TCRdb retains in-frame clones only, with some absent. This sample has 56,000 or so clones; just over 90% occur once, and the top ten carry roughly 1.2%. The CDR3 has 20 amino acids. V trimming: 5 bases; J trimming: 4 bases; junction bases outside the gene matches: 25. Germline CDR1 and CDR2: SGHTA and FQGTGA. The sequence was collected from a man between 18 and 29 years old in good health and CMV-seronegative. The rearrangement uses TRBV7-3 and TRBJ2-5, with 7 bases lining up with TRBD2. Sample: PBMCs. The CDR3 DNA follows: TGTGCCAGCAGCCTACTACCATTTCACCTTGAGGGAGGGCCGCGAGAGACCCAGTACTTC. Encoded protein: CASSLLPFHLEGGPRETQYF.